These 18 T cell receptor beta chains came from one sample sequenced in a study of blood T cell repertoires in COVID-19. The data were produced by immunoSEQ multiplex PCR, yet TCRdb's version contains in-frame clones alone and is incomplete. The top ten clones hold about 1.7% of a sample with some 500,000 clones, 88% of them seen once. The material sequenced was PBMCs or T cells enriched from blood (not recorded which). Receptors originate from a middle-aged woman who had recovered from COVID-19.

This sequence joins TRBV9 and TRBJ1-1; 10 nucleotides line up with TRBD1. The CDR3 has 13 residues. V shed 4 bases and J 5 bases; nucleotides not matched to a gene: 2. Looked up from germline, CDR1 is SGDLS and CDR2 is YYNGEE. CDR3: CASSWGQGTEAFF. The CDR3 DNA reads TGTGCCAGCAGCTGGGGACAGGGGACTGAAGCTTTCTTT.

This clone was seen just once. This CDR3 is also generated by other DNA sequences in the sample. This chain joins TRBV5-1 and TRBJ1-5; no clear D gene. The CDR3 is made up of 14 amino acids. Trimming cost V 0 bases and J 2 bases, with 6 bases left between them. CDR1 SGHRS and CDR2 YFSETQ come from the germline V gene. Here the CDR3 reads CASSLVGGNQPQHF. For the CDR3, the DNA is TGCGCCAGCAGCTTGGTTGGAGGCAATCAGCCCCAGCATTTT.

This clone was observed a handful of times. The V and J genes are TRBV29-1 and TRBJ2-7, with 10 bases matching TRBD2. The ends lost 6 bases at V and 0 bases at J; junction bases unmatched: 2. Per germline, CDR1 SQVTM and CDR2 ANQGSEA. The CDR3 extends over 13 amino acids. The CDR3 sequence: CSVASGSSYEQYF. In DNA, the CDR3 is TGCAGCGTAGCTAGCGGGAGCTCCTACGAGCAGTACTTC.

The rearrangement uses TRBV15 and TRBJ2-2, with a possible D match to TRBD1 (5 bases). The germline V and J ends were trimmed by 0 bases and 6 bases, with 14 bases remaining between them. Germline CDR1 and CDR2: LNHNV and YYDKDF (reference sequence). This CDR3 contains 16 residues. In DNA form, the CDR3 reads TGTGCCACCAGCAGAGAACTCATTAGGGGTTCCGGGGAGCTGTTTTTT. It yields the protein CATSRELIRGSGELFF.

A single count supports this clone. DNA for the CDR3: TGTGCCAGCAGCTTAAGGACTAGCGGTCACACCGGGGAGCTGTTTTTT. It specifies CASSLRTSGHTGELFF. V and J are TRBV11-2 and TRBJ2-2; 10 bases agree with TRBD2. Germline V CDR1 and CDR2: SGHAT, FQNNGV. This CDR3 has 16 residues. V lost 2 bases, J lost 3 bases, and 3 bases stayed unmatched.

The rearrangement joins TRBV7-2 to TRBJ2-2, with D perhaps TRBD2 (6 bases). CDR1 and CDR2 from the germline V gene are SGHTA and FQGNSA. The CDR3 extends over 15 amino acids. Trimming shortened V by 4 bases and J by 1 base, and 10 bases separated the two germline ends. This CDR3 is CASSWEVRNTGELFF. The CDR3 DNA is TGTGCCAGCAGCTGGGAGGTTCGGAACACCGGGGAGCTGTTTTTT. Based on the CDR3 plus reference TRBV7-2 and TRBJ2-2, the full variable domain is GAGVSQSPSNKVTEKGKDVELRCDPISGHTALYWYRQSLGQGLEFLIYFQGNSAPDKSGLPSDRFSAERTGGSVSTLTIQRTQQEDSAVYLCASSWEVRNTGELFFGEGSRLTVL.

The V call is TRBV5-4, the J call TRBJ2-1; 8 nucleotides align to TRBD2. The CDR3 is made up of 15 amino acids. V trimming: 4 bases; J trimming: 1 base; junction bases outside the gene matches: 4. The germline V gene has CDR1 SGHNT and CDR2 YYREEE (reference sequence). The CDR3 protein is CASSGSGNSYNEQFF. In DNA form, the CDR3 reads TGTGCCAGCAGCGGTAGCGGGAATTCCTACAATGAGCAGTTCTTC.

The V and J genes are TRBV5-1 and TRBJ2-1, with a possible D match to TRBD1 (6 bases). The V gene lost 6 bases and the J gene lost 0 bases, with 16 bases spanning the gap. There are 16 residues in the CDR3. The germline V gene encodes CDR1 SGHRS and CDR2 YFSETQ. CDR3 loop: CASTLTRGISYNEQFF. In DNA, the CDR3 is TGCGCCAGCACACTCACGAGGGGGATCTCCTACAATGAGCAGTTCTTC. The variable domain in full, completed from reference TRBV5-1 and TRBJ2-1, reads KAGVTQTPRYLIKTRGQQVTLSCSPISGHRSVSWYQQTPGQGLQFLFEYFSETQRNKGNFPGRFSGRQFSNSRSEMNVSTLELGDSALYLCASTLTRGISYNEQFFGPGTRLTVL.

The chain is built from TRBV18 and TRBJ1-6; D is perhaps TRBD1 (5 bases). Germline assignment: CDR1 KGHSH and CDR2 LQKENI. V dropped 2 bases and J dropped 5 bases, with 10 bases sitting between them. The CDR3 spans 15 residues. The chain's CDR3 is CASSPAAGNNSPLHF. The CDR3 DNA follows: TGTGCCAGCTCACCAGCTGCAGGGAATAATTCACCCCTCCACTTT.

The rearrangement uses TRBV6-2 or TRBV6-3 and TRBJ1-6, with 10 bases that match TRBD1. V dropped 5 bases and J dropped 10; count of bases not matched to a gene: 8. The CDR3 contains 15 residues. Germline V lookup: CDR1 MNHEY, CDR2 SVGEGT. The CDR3 loop reads CASSLQDRGESPLHF. The CDR3 DNA reads TGTGCCAGCAGTCTGCAGGACAGGGGGGAGTCACCCCTCCACTTT.

The chain links TRBV27 to TRBJ2-7; no clear D. Germline CDR1 reads MNHEY; CDR2 reads SMNVEV (reference sequence). There are 14 residues in the CDR3. Trimming took 5 bases from V and 2 from J, leaving 13 bases between them. The CDR3 sequence: CASSGLLVPYEQYF. CDR3 DNA: TGTGCCAGCAGTGGGCTATTGGTTCCCTACGAGCAGTACTTC.

The gene calls are TRBV29-1 and TRBJ2-7; D is unresolved. Germline values: CDR1 SQVTM, CDR2 ANQGSEA. V was cut by 0 bases and J by 0 bases, with 12 bases left in between. The CDR3 totals 15 residues. CDR3 loop: CSVEDPNDSSYEQYF. CDR3 DNA sequence: TGCAGCGTTGAAGATCCAAATGATAGCTCCTACGAGCAGTACTTC.

The chain carries TRBV19 and TRBJ1-5; 8 bases are a match to TRBD1. V trimming: 8 bases; J trimming: 5 bases; junction bases outside the gene matches: 14. The CDR3 covers 16 residues. The germline CDR1 and CDR2 sequences are LNHDA and SQIVND (reference sequence). The CDR3 DNA reads TGTGCCAGTCGGACATCCCCGGACAGGGTTTATCAGCCCCAGCATTTT. It codes for CASRTSPDRVYQPQHF.

This chain uses TRBV24-1 with TRBJ2-6; D perhaps matches TRBD2 (6 bases). V was trimmed by 4 bases and J by 4 bases, leaving 10 bases between them. Germline values: CDR1 KGHDR, CDR2 SFDVKD. CDR3 length: 15 amino acids. The CDR3, as DNA: TGTGCCACCAGTGACACTAGCTCCGGGGCCAACGTCCTGACTTTC. It yields the protein CATSDTSSGANVLTF.

The chain employs TRBV5-4 and TRBJ2-7; the match to TRBD2 covers 13 bases. Germline V lookup: CDR1 SGHNT, CDR2 YYREEE (reference sequence). The CDR3 extends over 15 amino acids. V lost 4 bases to trimming and J lost 3 bases; unmatched junction nucleotides: 4. The CDR3 here is CASSGGLAGVYEQYF. CDR3 DNA: TGTGCCAGCAGCGGAGGACTAGCGGGAGTCTACGAGCAGTACTTC.

Concerning this clone itself: Other DNA sequences in this sample translate to the same CDR3. The chain recombines TRBV7-9 with TRBJ1-2, with unresolved D. Trimming shortened V by 1 base and J by 8 bases, and 5 bases separated the two germline ends. Germline assignment: CDR1 SEHNR and CDR2 FQNEAQ (reference sequence). This CDR3 contains 11 residues. The CDR3 DNA reads TGTGCCAGCAGCTTAGGGGCCGGCTACACCTTC. It translates to CASSLGAGYTF.

In regard to this clone: The sample carries other DNA sequences with the same CDR3. The chain combines TRBV7-2 with TRBJ2-5; TRBD1 agrees at 8 bases. Trimming cost V 5 bases and J 2 bases; bases outside gene matches: 4. The V gene's germline CDR1 is SGHTA and CDR2 FQGNSA. The CDR3 is made up of 14 amino acids. The CDR3 loop is CASSLDRGQETQYF. As DNA, the CDR3 is TGTGCCAGCAGCCTTGACAGGGGTCAAGAGACCCAGTACTTC.

V gene TRBV29-1 combines with J gene TRBJ2-1; 7 bases agree with TRBD1. After removal of 7 bases from V and 1 base from J, the junction contained 1 base not matched to a gene. This CDR3 region has 12 residues. Looked up from germline, CDR1 is SQVTM and CDR2 is ANQGSEA. In DNA form, the CDR3 reads TGCAGCGGGGGACAGTCCTACAATGAGCAGTTCTTC. This gives the protein CSGGQSYNEQFF.